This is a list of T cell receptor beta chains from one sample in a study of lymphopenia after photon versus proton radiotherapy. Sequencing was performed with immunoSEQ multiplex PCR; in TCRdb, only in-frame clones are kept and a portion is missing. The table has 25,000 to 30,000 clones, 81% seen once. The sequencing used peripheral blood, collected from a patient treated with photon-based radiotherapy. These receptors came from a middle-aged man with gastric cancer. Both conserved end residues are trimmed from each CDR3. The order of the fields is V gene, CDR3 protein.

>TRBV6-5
ASSYSNRGPDSPLH
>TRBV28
ASSTLAGGPRSDTQY
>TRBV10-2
ASSESGGADTQY
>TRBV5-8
ASSLFRGSDFGTDTQY
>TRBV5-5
ASSPRTFQETQY
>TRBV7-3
ASSFQRGSYNEQF
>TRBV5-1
ASSSTGGIYEQY
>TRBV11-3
ASSWGMRPNEKLF
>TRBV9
ASSVARLGGPLDEQF
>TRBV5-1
ASSLSTREADTQY
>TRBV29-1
SVAQGRGGYT
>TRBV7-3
ASSLTGGVVETQY
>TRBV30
AWSPITGGLQETQY
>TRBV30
AWSVPGQGGQPQH
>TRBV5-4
ASSTEFNTGELF
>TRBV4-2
ASSQDLQGAHYGYT
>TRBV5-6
ASSLEGYSGANVLT
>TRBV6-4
ASSYRVGTEAF
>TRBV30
AWSAANTGELF
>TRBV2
ASIIWGGANAGKLF
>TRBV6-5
ASSYAGGYGANVLT
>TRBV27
ASSFDSRDRGYGELF
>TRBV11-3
ASSFQDRANYGYT
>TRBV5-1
ASSLGTRFNEQF
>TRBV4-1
ASSHRTGDRQPQH
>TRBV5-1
ASSLVQGSGNTIY
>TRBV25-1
ASSAQGHGELF
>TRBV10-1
ASSRTLNTGELF
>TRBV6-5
ASSYSTVSTGELF
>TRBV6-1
ASSVQGQETQY
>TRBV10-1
ASSEDGQGMNPDTQY
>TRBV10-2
ASSDREASPLH
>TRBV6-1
ASRLGGAYNEQF
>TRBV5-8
ASSFLRDRSSGNTIY
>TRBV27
ASSPSSIIGSSPLH
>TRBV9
ASSVVTNTGELF
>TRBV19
ASKRGSGANVLT
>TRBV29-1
SGRWTAQETQY
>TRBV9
ASSVGSLSEAF
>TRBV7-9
ASSAQGGTGGTEAF
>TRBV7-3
ASSREPTDTQY
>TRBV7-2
ASSLRGDAYEQY
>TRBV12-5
ASDDRAGSGYT
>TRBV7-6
ASSSTLGGNTIY
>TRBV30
AWTGTQNGSPLH
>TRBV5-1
ASSSLGTQY
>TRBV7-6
ASSTRQDTEAF
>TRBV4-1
ASSPPGPLGTGELF
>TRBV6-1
ASRGRHGANQPQH
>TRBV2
ASSGRTNEQF
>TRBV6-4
ASSANDRGFTDTQY
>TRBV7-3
ASSLGALSGANVLT
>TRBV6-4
AGGYTIY
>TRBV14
ASSQVGRVNIQY
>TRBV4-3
ASSRTQGATEAF
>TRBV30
AWSVFSGQETQY
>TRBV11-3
ASSESGTGYSGANVLT
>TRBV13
ASSSRTENYGYT
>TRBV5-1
ASSPGGIAKNIQY